This T cell receptor (beta chain) originates from a study of Graves' ophthalmopathy and Graves' hyperthyroidism. The germline V gene encodes CDR1 GTSNPN and CDR2 SVGIG (reference sequence). Unmatched junction bases numbered 8, after V lost 4 bases and J lost 0 bases. The CDR3 sequence is 15 residues long. Beta-chain TCR CDR3 regions were amplified from RNA transcripts. RT-PCR in the first round used HTBI primers; a second-round multiplex PCR followed. Each CDR3 protein is one row after TCRdb ran MiXCR on the multiplex PCR reads. The sample includes fewer than 250,000 distinct CDR3 sequences, roughly 27% seen only once; the top ten take 9.1%.

Sequenced: peripheral blood. The chain recombines TRBV30 with TRBJ2-7; 8 bases agree with TRBD2. The sequence was collected from a man aged 50 or older with Graves' ophthalmopathy. CDR3 nucleotide sequence: TGTGCCTGGAAAATCACTAGCGGCCCCTCCTACGAGCAGTACTTC. Translating gives CAWKITSGPSYEQYF.